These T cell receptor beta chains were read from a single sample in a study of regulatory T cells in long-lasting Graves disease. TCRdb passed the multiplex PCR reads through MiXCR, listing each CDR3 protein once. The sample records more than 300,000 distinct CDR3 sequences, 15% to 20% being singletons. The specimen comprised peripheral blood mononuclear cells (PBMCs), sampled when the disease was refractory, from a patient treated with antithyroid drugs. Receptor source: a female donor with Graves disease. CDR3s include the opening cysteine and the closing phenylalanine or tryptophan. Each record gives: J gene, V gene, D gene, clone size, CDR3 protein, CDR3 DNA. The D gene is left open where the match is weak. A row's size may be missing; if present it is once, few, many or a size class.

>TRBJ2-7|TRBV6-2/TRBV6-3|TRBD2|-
CASSYRRAGGPTYEQYF
TGTGCCAGCAGTTACCGCCGCGCGGGGGGGCCGACCTACGAGCAGTACTTC
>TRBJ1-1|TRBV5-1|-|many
CASTPGGRRNTEAFF
TGCGCCAGCACCCCGGGCGGGCGGAGAAACACTGAAGCTTTCTTT
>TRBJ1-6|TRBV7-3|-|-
CASSSGRRSPLHF
TGTGCCAGCAGCTCTGGCAGGCGGTCACCCCTCCACTTT
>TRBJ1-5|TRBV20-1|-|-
CSGSDSTHTFSISNQPQHF
TGCAGTGGAAGTGACAGCACTCATACCTTTAGTATTAGCAATCAGCCCCAGCATTTT
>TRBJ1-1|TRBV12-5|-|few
CASGPEPNTKAFF
TGTGCTAGTGGCCCGGAGCCGAACACTAAAGCTTTCTTT
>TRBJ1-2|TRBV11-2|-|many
CASSLGPAGAYQVETF
TGTGCCAGCAGCTTAGGCCCGGCCGGGGCGTATCAGGTTGAGACCTTC
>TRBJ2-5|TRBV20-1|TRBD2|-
CSASPGTSVTETQYF
TGCAGTGCTAGTCCCGGGACTAGCGTTACCGAGACCCAGTACTTC
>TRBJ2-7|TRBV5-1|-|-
CANSLDIRRIYEQYF
TGCGCCAACAGCTTGGATATTCGACGGATTTACGAGCAGTACTTC
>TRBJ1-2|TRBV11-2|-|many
CASSFGQGGYGYTF
TGTGCCAGCAGCTTTGGCCAGGGCGGCTATGGCTACACCTTC
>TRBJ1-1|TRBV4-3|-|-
CASSPGVRVNTEAFF
TGCGCCAGCAGCCCAGGAGTGAGGGTGAACACTGAAGCTTTCTTT
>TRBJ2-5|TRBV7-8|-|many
CASSLDQGGYQETQYF
TGTGCCAGCAGCTTAGATCAAGGGGGGTACCAAGAGACCCAGTACTTC
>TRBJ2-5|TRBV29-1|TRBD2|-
CSVEGASGSSFRETQYF
TGCAGCGTTGAAGGGGCCAGCGGGAGTTCTTTCCGAGAGACCCAGTACTTC
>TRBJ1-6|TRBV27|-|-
CASSLSRPSGSRSPLHF
TGTGCCAGCAGTTTATCGAGGCCGTCAGGGAGTCGCTCACCCCTCCACTTT
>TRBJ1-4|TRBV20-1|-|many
CSARPLGLRRTNEKLFF
TGCAGTGCTAGACCTCTGGGCCTTAGGCGAACTAATGAAAAACTGTTTTTT
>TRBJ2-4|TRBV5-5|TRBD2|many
CASSLVAGVKNIQYF
TGTGCCAGCAGCCTGGTAGCGGGGGTCAAAAACATTCAGTACTTC
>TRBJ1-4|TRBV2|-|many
CASIFGLTTNEKLFF
TGTGCCAGCATCTTCGGCCTGACAACTAATGAAAAACTGTTTTTT
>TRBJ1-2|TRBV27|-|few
CASSPNKSQGGYGYTF
TGTGCCAGCAGTCCGAACAAGTCACAGGGAGGGTATGGCTACACCTTC
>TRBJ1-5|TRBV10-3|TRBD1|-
CAISAGGNQPQHF
TGTGCCATCAGTGCAGGGGGGAATCAGCCCCAGCATTTT
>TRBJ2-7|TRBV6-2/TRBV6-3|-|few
CASSYFFTRTAAYEQYF
TGTGCCAGCAGTTACTTTTTTACCCGGACAGCTGCCTACGAGCAGTACTTC
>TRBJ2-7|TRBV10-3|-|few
CAISDHGQEGYEQYF
TGTGCCATCAGTGATCACGGGCAGGAGGGTTACGAGCAGTACTTC
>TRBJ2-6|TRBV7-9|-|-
CASSHTGGANVLTF
TGTGCCAGCAGCCATACCGGAGGGGCCAACGTCCTGACTTTC
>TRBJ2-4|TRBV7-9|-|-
CASSSISLAKNIQYF
TGTGCCAGCAGCTCCATTTCGCTAGCCAAAAACATTCAGTACTTC
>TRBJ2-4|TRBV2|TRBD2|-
CASSRTSGDLPGAKNIQCF
TGTGCCAGCAGTCGGACTAGCGGGGACCTCCCCGGAGCCAAAAACATTCAGTGCTTC
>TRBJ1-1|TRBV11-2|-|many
CASADTREAFF
TGTGCCAGCGCCGACACTCGTGAAGCTTTCTTT
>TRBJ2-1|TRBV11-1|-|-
CASSFLYLEQFF
TGTGCCAGCAGCTTCCTCTACTTAGAGCAGTTCTTC
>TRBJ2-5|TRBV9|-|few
CASSGSGRQETQYF
TGTGCCAGCAGCGGATCCGGACGCCAAGAGACCCAGTACTTC
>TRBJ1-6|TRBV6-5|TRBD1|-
CASSYSGTETGVIPLHF
TGTGCCAGCAGTTATTCCGGGACAGAGACCGGGGTTATACCCCTCCACTTT
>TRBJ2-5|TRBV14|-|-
CASSHRAEETQYF
TGTGCCAGCAGCCACAGGGCGGAAGAGACCCAGTACTTC
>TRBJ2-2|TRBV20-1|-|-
CSARVRGRTGELFF
TGCAGTGCTAGAGTCAGGGGTCGGACCGGGGAGCTGTTTTTT
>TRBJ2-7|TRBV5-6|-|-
CASSLATNYEQYF
TGTGCCAGCAGCTTGGCCACGAACTACGAGCAGTACTTC
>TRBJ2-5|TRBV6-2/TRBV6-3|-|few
CASSSTRGMYQETQYF
TGTGCCAGCAGTTCCACCCGGGGAATGTACCAAGAGACCCAGTACTTC
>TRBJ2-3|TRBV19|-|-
CASSIPGDTQYF
TGTGCCAGTAGTATCCCCGGAGATACGCAGTATTTT
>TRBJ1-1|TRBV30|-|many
CASKTLSEAFF
TGTGCCTCCAAGACACTAAGTGAAGCTTTCTTT